This is a list of T cell receptor beta chains from one sample in a study of technical replicates of blood from several donors. TCRdb keeps only in-frame clones here, not all; method: immunoSEQ multiplex PCR. The data contain roughly 71,000 clones, roughly 90% of them seen just once; the ten biggest clones take up around 0.34%. Sequences were obtained from T cells isolated from PBMCs. The source is a human donor in good health. The CDR3 runs from the conserved cysteine through the conserved F or W. A D gene is named only where the DNA matches it firmly. Not every row has a clone size; where given, it reads once, few, many or a size class.

d_call	j_call	v_call	clone_size	cdr3_aa	cdr3_nt
-	TRBJ1-4	TRBV7-2	-	CASRRTSAATNEKLFF	TGTGCCAGCAGACGGACATCGGCCGCAACTAATGAAAAACTGTTTTTT
TRBD1	TRBJ2-3	TRBV28	-	CASQPGQHTDTQYF	TGTGCCAGCCAACCGGGACAGCACACAGATACGCAGTATTTT
-	TRBJ2-7	TRBV6-5	-	CASSYIQAHEQYF	TGTGCCAGCAGTTACATCCAGGCACACGAGCAGTACTTC
-	TRBJ1-1	TRBV28	-	CASSIPGQGPTTEAFF	TGTGCCAGCAGTATACCGGGACAAGGGCCCACCACTGAAGCTTTCTTT
-	TRBJ1-1	TRBV20-1	few	CSARRDTEAFF	TGCAGCGCCAGGCGGGACACTGAAGCTTTCTTT
-	TRBJ1-4	TRBV5-1	-	CASSLDSGWATNEKLFF	TGCGCCAGCAGCTTGGATTCGGGGTGGGCAACTAATGAAAAACTGTTTTTT
-	TRBJ2-3	TRBV5-1	-	CASSLSRLSSTDTQYF	TGCGCCAGCAGCTTGTCTCGACTTTCCAGCACAGATACGCAGTATTTT
-	TRBJ2-7	TRBV27	-	CASSLSGWGPSYEQYF	TGTGCCAGCAGTTTAAGCGGTTGGGGTCCCTCCTACGAGCAGTACTTC
TRBD1	TRBJ1-2	TRBV27	-	CASSLDREDGYTF	TGTGCCAGCAGCTTAGACAGGGAGGATGGCTACACCTTC
-	TRBJ2-7	TRBV4-1	-	CASSQDRTRDEQYF	TGCGCCAGCAGCCAAGATCGAACCAGGGACGAGCAGTACTTC
-	TRBJ2-3	TRBV28	-	CASSLSTKDKDTQYF	TGTGCCAGCAGTTTATCTACTAAGGACAAAGATACGCAGTATTTT
TRBD1	TRBJ2-7	TRBV2	-	CASSLRTGGWEQYF	TGTGCCAGCAGCCTAAGGACAGGGGGGTGGGAGCAGTACTTC
-	TRBJ2-1	TRBV6-6	-	CASSIPGGEQFF	TGTGCCAGCAGTATCCCCGGGGGTGAGCAGTTCTTC
-	TRBJ1-2	TRBV28	-	CASSLPRDGYTF	TGTGCCAGCAGTTTACCGAGGGATGGCTACACCTTC
-	TRBJ2-3	TRBV7-9	-	CASSLAQVADTQYF	TGTGCCAGCAGCTTAGCTCAGGTTGCAGATACGCAGTATTTT
TRBD1	TRBJ1-2	TRBV5-1	-	CASSLRQGEGYTF	TGCGCCAGCAGCCTTCGACAGGGCGAGGGCTACACCTTC
TRBD2	TRBJ2-1	TRBV5-1	once	CASSSIGGLAGRDEQFF	TGCGCCAGCAGCTCAATTGGGGGGCTAGCGGGAAGAGATGAGCAGTTCTTC
-	TRBJ2-5	TRBV5-6	-	CASSLPAGGWETQYF	TGTGCCAGCAGCTTGCCCGCGGGTGGCTGGGAGACCCAGTACTTC
TRBD2	TRBJ2-7	TRBV19	-	CASSITGGYEQYF	TGTGCCAGTAGTATCACGGGAGGCTACGAGCAGTACTTC
-	TRBJ2-7	TRBV10-1	once	CASSGYPSSYEQYF	TGCGCCAGCAGTGGATACCCCAGCTCCTACGAGCAGTACTTC
TRBD2	TRBJ2-7	TRBV7-9	-	CASSLVKGGPYEQYF	TGTGCCAGCAGCTTAGTGAAGGGAGGGCCTTACGAGCAGTACTTC
-	TRBJ2-5	TRBV30	-	CAWGGHFQETQYF	TGTGCCTGGGGGGGACACTTTCAAGAGACCCAGTACTTC
-	TRBJ2-7	TRBV29-1	-	CSATSPGVKNEQYF	TGCAGCGCCACCAGCCCAGGGGTCAAAAACGAGCAGTACTTC
TRBD2	TRBJ2-3	TRBV7-2	-	CASSYLAVTDTQYF	TGTGCCAGCAGTTATCTAGCGGTCACAGATACGCAGTATTTT
-	TRBJ2-3	TRBV19	-	CASSGSGDTQYF	TGTGCCAGTAGCGGGAGTGGCGATACGCAGTATTTT
-	TRBJ2-2	TRBV6-5	-	CASNGGGELFF	TGTGCCAGCAATGGAGGCGGGGAGCTGTTTTTT
TRBD2	TRBJ2-2	TRBV6-4	-	CASRVISGTGELFF	TGTGCCAGCAGAGTTATTAGCGGGACCGGGGAGCTGTTTTTT
TRBD1	TRBJ1-2	TRBV6-6	-	CASSYEGAGGYTF	TGTGCCAGCAGTTATGAGGGGGCGGGCGGCTACACCTTC
TRBD2	TRBJ2-7	TRBV2	-	CASSDLAGVSYEQYF	TGTGCCAGCAGTGATCTAGCGGGAGTGTCCTACGAGCAGTACTTC
-	TRBJ2-7	TRBV5-4	-	CASSLGSLSSYEQYF	TGTGCCAGCAGCTTGGGCTCCCTCAGCTCCTACGAGCAGTACTTC
-	TRBJ2-1	TRBV7-2	once	CASSLDSKQFF	TGTGCCAGCAGCTTGGACAGCAAGCAGTTCTTC
-	TRBJ1-1	TRBV7-3	many	CASSLKGLNTEAFF	TGTGCCAGCAGCTTAAAGGGGCTGAACACTGAAGCTTTCTTT
TRBD1	TRBJ1-3	TRBV6-5	-	CASSLDRVRARNTIYF	TGTGCCAGCAGTTTAGACAGGGTGAGGGCAAGAAACACCATATATTTT
-	TRBJ2-5	TRBV28	-	CASSLGLQETQYF	TGTGCCAGCAGTTTAGGACTTCAAGAGACCCAGTACTTC
-	TRBJ1-4	TRBV10-3	-	CAISSGGNEKLFF	TGTGCCATCAGTTCGGGGGGGAATGAAAAACTGTTTTTT
-	TRBJ1-5	TRBV7-2	few	CASSLIEDSNQPQHF	TGTGCCAGCAGCTTAATTGAGGATAGCAATCAGCCCCAGCATTTT
TRBD2	TRBJ2-5	TRBV11-2	-	CASSFTAGEADSETQYF	TGTGCCAGCAGCTTTACAGCGGGAGAGGCCGATTCGGAGACCCAGTACTTC
TRBD2	TRBJ2-1	TRBV7-6	-	CASSLDSWREGHYEQFF	TGTGCCAGCAGCTTAGACTCTTGGAGGGAGGGCCACTATGAGCAGTTCTTC
TRBD1	TRBJ2-2	TRBV2	-	CASRRGQVTSGELFF	TGTGCCAGCAGGAGGGGACAGGTTACGTCCGGGGAGCTGTTTTTT
TRBD2	TRBJ2-5	TRBV7-9	-	CASSPRTSGRETQYF	TGTGCCAGCAGCCCCCGGACTAGCGGGAGGGAGACCCAGTACTTC
-	TRBJ2-1	TRBV25-1	-	CASRARENEQFF	TGTGCCAGCAGAGCCAGGGAAAATGAGCAGTTCTTC
-	TRBJ2-7	TRBV7-2	-	CASSYQLVSEQYF	TGTGCCAGCAGCTACCAACTAGTCTCCGAGCAGTACTTC
TRBD2	TRBJ2-7	TRBV9	-	CASSFSGRTDNEQYF	TGTGCCAGCAGCTTTAGCGGGAGAACTGACAACGAGCAGTACTTC
-	TRBJ2-1	TRBV7-8	once	CASSRPGTGEFF	TGTGCCAGCAGCCGTCCCGGGACTGGGGAGTTCTTC